This passage covers 10 T cell receptor beta chains from one sample sequenced in a study of molecular identifiers for immune sequencing clone quantification. TCRdb analysed the PCR reads with MiXCR anew, one entry per CDR3 protein. The sample holds 300,000 to 400,000 distinct CDR3 sequences, about 22% seen once. The material sequenced was naive CD8+ T cells from blood, with Jurkat cell RNA spiked in. Subset here: FACS-sorted CD8+CD4-CCR7+CD45RA+ naive T cells. These receptors came from a human donor in good health. Some libraries in this study had Jurkat cell RNA spiked in.

With respect to this clonotype: A read error is possible here, since a much larger clone lies one base away. The chain combines TRBV4-3 with TRBJ2-2; no firm D call. V lost 0 bases, J lost 3 bases, and 11 bases lay in between. This CDR3 spans 16 amino acids. Germline V gene lookup returns CDR1 LGHNA and CDR2 YSLEER. The CDR3 region is CASSQDRSVDTGELFF. CDR3 DNA: TGCGCCAGCAGCCAAGATCGGTCAGTCGACACCGGGGAGCTGTTTTTT.

In this sample, this clonotype turned up many times. This chain uses TRBV20-1 with TRBJ2-7, with a tentative D call TRBD2 (6 bases). The germline CDR1 and CDR2 sequences are DFQATT and SNEGSKA (reference sequence). The V and J ends lost 3 bases and 6 bases respectively, with 15 bases between them. The CDR3 contains 13 residues. This CDR3 reads CSASFPSASEQYF. DNA of the CDR3: TGCAGTGCTAGTTTCCCTAGCGCGAGCGAGCAGTACTTC.

There are many counts of this clonotype. The genes are TRBV7-9 and TRBJ2-2, with 7 bases that match TRBD2. The CDR3 length is 14 residues. CDR1 is SEHNR and CDR2 is FQNEAQ in the germline V gene (reference sequence). The J segment lost 6 bases and the V segment lost 4 bases, leaving 5 bases of the junction unmatched. The chain's CDR3 is CASSSGLVAGELFF. For the CDR3, the DNA is TGTGCCAGCAGCTCCGGACTAGTCGCCGGGGAGCTGTTTTTT. Full variable domain (outside the CDR3, taken from reference TRBV7-9 and TRBJ2-2): DTGVSQNPRHKITKRGQNVTFRCDPISEHNRLYWYRQTLGQGPEFLTYFQNEAQLEKSRLLSDRFSAERPKGSFSTLEIQRTEQGDSAMYLCASSSGLVAGELFFGEGSRLTVL.

The J gene is TRBJ2-5, the V gene TRBV7-9; 9 bases fit TRBD2. Unmatched junction bases numbered 13, after V lost 5 bases and J lost 6 bases. The CDR3 extends over 16 amino acids. Germline CDR1 SEHNR, CDR2 FQNEAQ (reference sequence). CDR3 sequence: CASSPSPSGVLKTQYF. CDR3 coding DNA: TGTGCCAGCAGCCCCTCCCCTAGCGGGGTGTTAAAGACCCAGTACTTC.

V is TRBV2 and J is TRBJ2-5; 7 bases map to TRBD1. With V trimmed by 3 bases and J by 0 bases, 4 bases remained unmatched. This CDR3 comprises 15 residues. Germline CDR1 reads SNHLY; CDR2 reads FYNNEI. The CDR3 is CASSDIDRDQETQYF. CDR3 sequence (DNA): TGTGCCAGCAGTGACATAGACAGGGACCAAGAGACCCAGTACTTC.

This clonotype was seen a few times. V gene TRBV27 combines with J gene TRBJ2-7; 9 nucleotides agree with TRBD2. Per germline, CDR1 MNHEY and CDR2 SMNVEV (reference sequence). Unmatched junction bases numbered 15, after V lost 2 bases and J lost 7 bases. The length of the CDR3 is 17 residues. CDR3 loop: CASSLALMWREGEEQYF. The CDR3, as DNA: TGTGCCAGCAGTTTAGCCCTGATGTGGCGGGAGGGCGAGGAGCAGTACTTC.

The rearrangement links TRBV29-1 to TRBJ2-7; 10 bases map to TRBD2. CDR1 and CDR2 from the germline V gene are SQVTM and ANQGSEA. V trimming: 5 bases; J trimming: 6 bases; junction bases outside the gene matches: 7. The CDR3 consists of 13 residues. CDR3 protein: CSVCLAGVSEQYF. In nucleotides, the CDR3 is TGCAGCGTTTGTCTAGCGGGAGTTTCCGAGCAGTACTTC.

Notes on this clonotype: A much larger clone is a single base away; this may be a read error. The chain employs TRBV4-1 and TRBJ2-7, with 12 bases fitting TRBD2. V trimming: 3 bases; J trimming: 4 bases; junction bases outside the gene matches: 4. Germline values: CDR1 MGHRA, CDR2 YSYEKL. The CDR3 totals 15 residues. CDR3 sequence reads: CASSHPTSGGYEQYF. The CDR3 DNA follows: TGCGCCAGCAGCCACCCGACTAGCGGGGGATACGAGCAGTACTTC.

For this clonotype: Sequence at one end of the junction differs from germline and may be a read error. V usage is TRBV27 and J usage is TRBJ1-4, with D uncertain. The CDR3 length is 13 residues. Germline CDR1 MNHEY, CDR2 SMNVEV (reference sequence). CDR3 coding DNA: TGTGCCAGCAGTTTTGGTACCCGGGAAAAACTGGTTTTT. Translating gives CASSFGTREKLVF. Combining the CDR3 with reference TRBV27 and TRBJ1-4 gives the whole variable domain EAQVTQNPRYLITVTGKKLTVTCSQNMNHEYMSWYRQDPGLGLRQIYYSMNVEVTDKGDVPEGYKVSRKEKRNFPLILESPSPNQTSLYFCASSFGTREKLVFGSGTQLSVL.

This clonotype showed up many times. The CDR3 loop reads CASSFPANYGYTF. CDR3 DNA sequence: TGTGCCAGCAGCTTCCCAGCCAACTATGGCTACACCTTC. This chain connects TRBV7-2 to TRBJ1-2; no reliable D call. Trimming shortened V by 3 bases and J by 2 bases, and 7 bases separated the two germline ends. Germline CDR1 and CDR2: SGHTA and FQGNSA. The CDR3 runs 13 residues.